The present T cell receptor (beta chain) was sequenced within a study of blood T cell repertoires in COVID-19. Study as a whole: Samples of COVID-19 (acute and convalescent) were obtained from the United States, Italy and Spain. Nucleic acid was either cDNA or gDNA, and it came from T cells, B-cell-depleted T cells, or PBMCs.

In the original workflow: Amplification from reference gene primers served as the basis for estimated nucleated cell counts. Some clones are missing from TCRdb's copy, which holds only in-frame ones; the method was immunoSEQ multiplex PCR. V and J calls and clone size are given by that table; D and trimming were obtained from the DNA. This sample has about 380,000 clones, with roughly 86% found just once. CDR1 is MNHEY, CDR2 SMNVEV, per germline (reference sequence). The CDR3 is 15 amino acids. Trimming took 1 base from V and 0 from J, leaving 8 bases between them. The sequencing sample was made of peripheral blood. The clonotype was recovered from a human donor with acute or convalescent COVID-19. The donor label of this sample is uncertain. This chain uses TRBV27 with TRBJ2-3, with a tentative D call TRBD2 (5 bases). CDR3: CASSLWGASTDTQYF. The CDR3 DNA reads TGTGCCAGCAGTTTATGGGGAGCTAGCACAGATACGCAGTATTTT.